These 21 T cell receptor beta chains came from one sample sequenced in a study of cytomegalovirus exposure and HLA in healthy donors. The PCR contained 60 Vbeta and 13 Jbeta primers. Profiled with immunoSEQ multiplex PCR; TCRdb holds only in-frame clones, not every one. The sample yields about 260,000 clones, 84% seen once. Sequenced: PBMCs. The receptors stem from a woman in her 40s in good health and CMV-seropositive.

The chain carries TRBV2 and TRBJ1-5, with 7 bases identical to TRBD1. V was pared by 4 bases and J by 2 bases, with 8 bases of the junction left unmatched. CDR1 SNHLY and CDR2 FYNNEI come from the germline V gene. The CDR3 is 16 amino acids. As DNA, the CDR3 is TGTGCCAGCAGTGCGCAAAGGGGGCTGGGCAATCAGCCCCAGCATTTT. Translated, it gives CASSAQRGLGNQPQHF. Drawing the rest from reference TRBV2 and TRBJ1-5, the complete variable domain is EPEVTQTPSHQVTQMGQEVILRCVPISNHLYFYWYRQILGQKVEFLVSFYNNEISEKSEIFDDQFSVERPDGSNFTLKIRSTKLEDSAMYFCASSAQRGLGNQPQHFGDGTRLSIL.

J is TRBJ1-1 and V is TRBV10-1, with 7 bases identical to TRBD1. Germline CDR1 reads WNHNN; CDR2 reads SYGVQD (reference sequence). V was clipped by 5 bases and J by 10 bases; unmatched bases: 10. CDR3 length: 13 residues. The CDR3 sequence: CASSWTGLVRAFF. The CDR3 DNA reads as TGCGCCAGCAGTTGGACAGGCCTAGTCAGAGCTTTCTTT.

The CDR3 region is CSVPGQGTNYGYTF. The CDR3 coding sequence is TGCAGCGTACCGGGACAGGGGACTAACTATGGCTACACCTTC. The chain links TRBV29-1 to TRBJ1-2, with TRBD1 matching 10 bases. The CDR3 spans 14 residues. The V and J ends lost 6 bases and 0 bases, in that order; junction bases with no gene match: 4. In germline, CDR1 is SQVTM, CDR2 ANQGSEA.

The chain employs TRBV28 and TRBJ2-5; 11 bases line up with TRBD2. V gave up 7 bases and J gave up 3 bases; unmatched junction bases: 7. The germline CDR1 and CDR2 sequences are MDHEN and SYDVKM. The CDR3 has 15 residues. CDR3 sequence reads: CASTGVAGGEETQYF. Here the CDR3 DNA reads TGTGCCAGCACTGGGGTAGCGGGAGGGGAAGAGACCCAGTACTTC.

The chain has TRBV30 and TRBJ1-5; maybe TRBD1 (6 bases). The CDR3 has 16 amino acids. Deletions cut 0 bases from V and 4 bases from J, with 16 bases between. Germline V lookup: CDR1 GTSNPN, CDR2 SVGIG (reference sequence). The DNA of the CDR3 is TGTGCCTGGAGTGTACTGTCCAGGGGCCTGAATCAGCCCCAGCATTTT. Translating it yields CAWSVLSRGLNQPQHF.

The CDR3 DNA reads as TGTGCCAGCAGCCCTACCAGGGAGACCCAGTACTTC. Protein sequence: CASSPTRETQYF. The chain links TRBV2 to TRBJ2-5; D gene ambiguous. Germline CDR1 SNHLY, CDR2 FYNNEI. The CDR3 loop spans 12 amino acids. Trimming pared 6 bases from V and 5 bases from J, leaving 10 bases between.

This clone was found once. This CDR3 reads CASSAGLNNEQFF. The CDR3 DNA reads TGTGCCAGCAGCGCGGGACTTAACAATGAGCAGTTCTTC. The chain employs TRBV7-2 and TRBJ2-1; TRBD2 might be the D (6 bases). Germline CDR1 is SGHTA and CDR2 is FQGNSA. The CDR3 is 13 amino acids. Trimming stripped 5 bases from V and 5 bases from J, with 10 bases between.

V and J are TRBV9 and TRBJ2-2; the match to TRBD2 covers 8 bases. V shed 4 bases, J shed 0 bases, and the junction held 5 bases outside the gene matches. The germline CDR1 and CDR2 sequences are SGDLS and YYNGEE. The CDR3 runs 16 residues. The CDR3: CASSPTGLANTGELFF. The CDR3 bases are TGTGCCAGCAGCCCCACGGGACTAGCGAACACCGGGGAGCTGTTTTTT. Combining the CDR3 with reference TRBV9 and TRBJ2-2 gives the whole variable domain DSGVTQTPKHLITATGQRVTLRCSPRSGDLSVYWYQQSLDQGLQFLIQYYNGEERAKGNILERFSAQQFPDLHSELNLSSLELGDSALYFCASSPTGLANTGELFFGEGSRLTVL.

The rearrangement joins TRBV5-6 to TRBJ1-2; tentatively, D is TRBD1 (6 bases). V lost 0 bases and J 4 bases, leaving 13 bases between the germline ends. Germline values: CDR1 SGHDT, CDR2 YYEEEE. The CDR3 is made up of 15 amino acids. For the CDR3, the DNA is TGTGCCAGCAGCTTGGAGGTTTCAGGGGTCTATGGCTACACCTTC. Translated: CASSLEVSGVYGYTF.

The chain couples TRBV15 to TRBJ2-5, with D uncertain. V shed 0 bases and J shed 5 bases, with 13 bases lying between them. Per the germline V gene, CDR1 is LNHNV and CDR2 is YYDKDF (reference sequence). The CDR3 has 15 residues. The CDR3 DNA sequence: TGTGCCACCAGCAGAGATATAATCGTGGCCGAGACCCAGTACTTC. This translates into CATSRDIIVAETQYF.

The chain uses TRBV14 and TRBJ2-5; TRBD2 agrees at 12 bases. V was clipped by 2 bases and J by 2 bases; unmatched bases: 6. Germline lookup yields CDR1 SGHDN and CDR2 FVKESK. This CDR3 has 17 amino acids. CDR3 nucleotides: TGTGCCAGCAGCCAACTTCTAGCGGGAGGGTTACAAGAGACCCAGTACTTC. It encodes CASSQLLAGGLQETQYF.

The chain combines TRBV7-8 with TRBJ2-1, with 11 bases fitting TRBD2. Germline assignment: CDR1 SGHVS and CDR2 FQNEAQ. The CDR3 runs to 17 residues. Losses at the gene ends were 5 bases for V and 5 bases for J; bases not matched to a gene: 11. The CDR3 DNA is TGTGCCAGCAGCCCTATAGGAGGGACTAGCGGTCACAATGAGCAGTTCTTC. Protein product: CASSPIGGTSGHNEQFF.

J is TRBJ2-2 and V is TRBV5-1; D possibly corresponds to TRBD2 (5 bases). From germline, CDR1 is SGHRS and CDR2 YFSETQ. CDR3 length: 15 residues. Trimming removed 4 bases at V and 6 bases at J, with 16 bases between. The CDR3 DNA reads TGCGCCAGCAGCATCCGGACTCCTTCCGCCGGGGAGCTGTTTTTT. Translating gives CASSIRTPSAGELFF.

V and J are TRBV4-2 and TRBJ2-5; 10 nucleotides agree with TRBD2. CDR3 length: 16 residues. CDR1 is LGHNA and CDR2 is YNFKEQ in the germline V gene. V shed 0 bases and J 1 base; nucleotides not matched to a gene: 2. The DNA for the CDR3 is TGTGCCAGCAGCCAAGAAGCGGGAGGGCCCCAAGAGACCCAGTACTTC. Translated, it gives CASSQEAGGPQETQYF.

V usage is TRBV20-1 and J usage is TRBJ2-1, with 7 bases that match TRBD2. Germline-derived CDR1 and CDR2 are DFQATT and SNEGSKA (reference sequence). This CDR3 contains 11 residues. V shed 5 bases and J 8 bases; nucleotides not matched to a gene: 3. Written as DNA, the CDR3 is TGCAGTGCTGGGCGGGAGCATGAGCAGTTCTTC. This translates into CSAGREHEQFF.

This clone was observed a single time. The V call is TRBV6-6, the J call TRBJ1-5; TRBD1 agrees at 8 bases. The V and J ends lost 6 bases and 1 base, in that order; junction bases with no gene match: 8. The CDR3 contains 16 residues. CDR1 and CDR2 (germline): MNHNY, SVGAGI (reference sequence). CDR3 loop: CASSRPGQGSNQPQHF. The CDR3 DNA is TGTGCCAGCAGCCGCCCCGGACAGGGAAGCAATCAGCCCCAGCATTTT.

This clone was seen a single time. The chain uses TRBV6-6 and TRBJ2-7, with a tentative D call TRBD2 (6 bases). Germline V CDR1 and CDR2: MNHNY, SVGAGI (reference sequence). Between the trimmed V and J ends, which lost 6 bases and 0 bases, there was a span of 12 bases. This CDR3 region has 14 residues. Written as DNA, the CDR3 is TGTGCCAGCAGCCCGGCGGGACTCTCCTACGAGCAGTACTTC. Translated: CASSPAGLSYEQYF.

The chain uses TRBV18 and TRBJ1-1; 7 nucleotides align to TRBD1. Trimming removed 3 bases from V and 4 bases from J; junction bases left unmatched: 14. The CDR3 extends over 17 amino acids. Germline V lookup: CDR1 KGHSH, CDR2 LQKENI. The CDR3 reads CASSPLIGGGESTEAFF. Written as DNA, the CDR3 is TGTGCCAGCTCACCCCTAATCGGAGGGGGCGAGAGCACTGAAGCTTTCTTT.

The chain joins TRBV10-3 to TRBJ1-1, with D tentatively TRBD1 (5 bases). The CDR3 has 14 amino acids. V lost 0 bases to trimming and J lost 4 bases, with 9 bases between them. Germline CDR1 ENHRY, CDR2 SYGVKD. The CDR3 loop is CAISESVGGTEAFF. The CDR3 coding sequence is TGTGCCATCAGTGAGTCGGTCGGGGGCACTGAAGCTTTCTTT.

The chain recombines TRBV10-3 with TRBJ2-2; 8 bases match TRBD1. The CDR3 consists of 16 residues. Germline CDR1 reads ENHRY; CDR2 reads SYGVKD. V shed 7 bases and J 1 base; nucleotides not matched to a gene: 8. In DNA form, the CDR3 reads TGTGCCATCACCCCACGGACAGGGAGGAACACCGGGGAGCTGTTTTTT. This sequence encodes CAITPRTGRNTGELFF.

The rearrangement uses TRBV7-9 and TRBJ1-3; D is unclear. The CDR3 runs to 15 residues. Germline CDR1 is SEHNR and CDR2 is FQNEAQ (reference sequence). V lost 5 bases to trimming and J lost 3 bases, with 14 bases between them. The CDR3 is CASSHGLGRGNTIYF. CDR3 nucleotides: TGTGCCAGCAGCCACGGACTTGGGCGTGGAAACACCATATATTTT.